The 23 T cell receptor beta chains in this list originate from one sample, sequenced in a study of blood T cell repertoires in COVID-19. Data came from immunoSEQ multiplex PCR; TCRdb stores just in-frame clones and leaves some out. Of 200,000 to 250,000 clones listed, 83% are singletons. Sequencing was carried out using PBMCs or T cells enriched from blood (not recorded which). Every receptor here comes from a woman aged 45-60 years who had been exposed to COVID-19.

CDR3 bases: TGTGCCATCCCCGGGACAGGGGGCGCAAACGAGCAGTACTTC. This codes for CAIPGTGGANEQYF. The chain is built from TRBV28 and TRBJ2-7; 12 nucleotides agree with TRBD1. The CDR3 loop spans 14 amino acids. The V segment lost 10 bases and the J segment 5 bases; nucleotides outside the gene matches: 9. The germline V gene has CDR1 MDHEN and CDR2 SYDVKM.

This rearrangement joins TRBV7-2 to TRBJ2-7; TRBD1 matches 9 bases. Trimming removed 7 bases from V and 8 bases from J; junction bases left unmatched: 12. Germline lookup yields CDR1 SGHTA and CDR2 FQGNSA. The CDR3 has 14 residues. CDR3 region: CASNRPGQGGQQYF. Written as DNA, the CDR3 is TGTGCCAGCAACCGACCGGGACAGGGAGGACAGCAGTACTTC.

V is TRBV5-4 and J is TRBJ1-1; D remains unclear. Deletions cut 2 bases from V and 6 bases from J, with 14 bases between. Germline V CDR1 and CDR2: SGHNT, YYREEE (reference sequence). The CDR3 has 14 amino acids. The DNA of the CDR3 is TGTGCCAGCAGCTTAATGATATCTATCTCTGAAGCTTTCTTT. Its protein is CASSLMISISEAFF.

The chain couples TRBV7-8 to TRBJ2-2; 7 bases align to TRBD2. J lost 7 bases, V lost 2 bases, and 1 base had no gene match. The CDR3 sequence is 13 residues long. Germline V CDR1 and CDR2: SGHVS, FQNEAQ. CDR3 amino acids: CASSLREGGELFF. The CDR3 nucleotides read TGTGCCAGCAGCTTAAGGGAGGGCGGGGAGCTGTTTTTT.

The chain carries TRBV4-3 and TRBJ1-2; TRBD1 matches 7 bases. Germline V gives CDR1 LGHNA, CDR2 YSLEER. V dropped 1 base and J dropped 1; count of bases not matched to a gene: 9. CDR3 length equals 17 residues. CDR3 amino acids: CASSQAIQNRGNYGYTF. CDR3 sequence (DNA): TGCGCCAGCAGCCAAGCCATCCAGAACAGGGGTAACTATGGCTACACCTTC.

The chain couples TRBV6-5 to TRBJ1-3, with unresolved D. Per germline, CDR1 MNHEY and CDR2 SVGAGI. V was shortened by 0 bases and J by 8 bases, with 14 bases between the two germline ends. The CDR3 consists of 15 residues. The CDR3 here is CASSYSWARKDTIYF. For the CDR3, the DNA is TGTGCCAGCAGTTACTCATGGGCGCGTAAGGACACCATATATTTT.

The V and J genes are TRBV7-2 and TRBJ1-1; tentative D call: TRBD1 (5 bases). Trimming removed 2 bases at V and 1 base at J, with 8 bases between. The CDR3 spans 14 residues. Germline CDR1 is SGHTA and CDR2 is FQGNSA. This CDR3 reads CASSLFQGNTEAFF. CDR3 nucleotides: TGTGCCAGCAGCTTATTTCAGGGGAACACTGAAGCTTTCTTT.

V is TRBV6-4 and J is TRBJ2-1; 12 bases are shared with TRBD2. CDR1 MRHNA and CDR2 SNTAGT come from the germline V gene. V dropped 2 bases and J dropped 7; count of bases not matched to a gene: 3. CDR3 size: 15 residues. Here the CDR3 DNA reads TGTGCCAGCAGTGACCTAGCGGGGGGGCGTAATGAGCAGTTCTTC. Encoded protein: CASSDLAGGRNEQFF.

The chain links TRBV6-1 to TRBJ2-3, with 8 bases matching TRBD2. The V segment lost 2 bases and the J segment 5 bases; nucleotides outside the gene matches: 6. The V gene's germline CDR1 is MNHNS and CDR2 SASEGT. The CDR3 contains 15 residues. The CDR3 DNA follows: TGTGCCAGCAGTGAATTTAGCGGGGTGATAGATACGCAGTATTTT. Its protein product is CASSEFSGVIDTQYF.

The chain links TRBV24-1 to TRBJ1-2, with D possibly TRBD1 on 6 matching bases. The CDR3 sequence is 13 residues long. Trimming removed 10 bases at V and 7 bases at J, with 18 bases between. Germline V gene lookup returns CDR1 KGHDR and CDR2 SFDVKD. The CDR3 loop is CATAPSGESGYTF. In nucleotides, the CDR3 is TGTGCCACTGCCCCCTCAGGGGAGTCTGGCTACACCTTC.

The J gene is TRBJ2-5, the V gene TRBV5-1; TRBD1 might be the D (6 bases). CDR3 size: 12 residues. Trimming stripped 7 bases from V and 2 bases from J, with 9 bases between. Germline loops: CDR1 SGHRS, CDR2 YFSETQ. The CDR3 spells CASYREQETQYF. CDR3 sequence (DNA): TGCGCCAGCTACAGGGAACAAGAGACCCAGTACTTC.

The CDR3 region is CASSSYPDWDGYTF. The CDR3 nucleotides read TGCGCCAGCAGCTCATATCCGGACTGGGATGGCTACACCTTC. V is TRBV5-1 and J is TRBJ1-2; D call uncertain. Trimming took off 3 bases at V and 6 bases at J, with 15 bases between the two ends. This CDR3 is built from 14 residues. The V gene's germline CDR1 is SGHRS and CDR2 YFSETQ. The complete variable domain, with remaining parts taken from reference TRBV5-1 and TRBJ1-2, reads KAGVTQTPRYLIKTRGQQVTLSCSPISGHRSVSWYQQTPGQGLQFLFEYFSETQRNKGNFPGRFSGRQFSNSRSEMNVSTLELGDSALYLCASSSYPDWDGYTFGSGTRLTVV.

The CDR3 sequence: CARIRGGTGVIYNEQFF. Here the CDR3 DNA reads TGTGCCCGTATTAGGGGGGGGACAGGGGTTATCTACAATGAGCAGTTCTTC. The gene calls are TRBV21-1 and TRBJ2-1; TRBD1 is the table's D call, not checked against the DNA. TRBV21-1 is annotated as a pseudogene. This CDR3 spans 17 amino acids.

The V call is TRBV7-9, the J call TRBJ1-4; D may be TRBD1 (5 bases). Trimming pared 3 bases from V and 6 bases from J, leaving 8 bases between. Germline CDR1 is SEHNR and CDR2 is FQNEAQ (reference sequence). The CDR3 runs to 13 residues. The CDR3 DNA reads TGTGCCAGCAGCTTGGGGGGTCATGAAAAACTGTTTTTT. It encodes CASSLGGHEKLFF.

The chain employs TRBV19 and TRBJ2-1; TRBD2 agrees at 9 bases. The CDR3 covers 18 residues. V lost 1 base and J lost 7; bases outside the gene matches: 14. Germline V lookup: CDR1 LNHDA, CDR2 SQIVND (reference sequence). The CDR3 spells CASSIGPGGAGGINEQFF. DNA for the CDR3: TGTGCCAGTAGTATAGGACCTGGAGGTGCGGGGGGGATAAATGAGCAGTTCTTC.

This clone has more than one count but fewer than ten. The V and J genes are TRBV10-3 and TRBJ1-5; 9 bases agree with TRBD1. V lost 0 bases, J lost 5 bases, and 8 bases stayed unmatched. This CDR3 is 17 amino acids long. The germline gives CDR1 ENHRY, CDR2 SYGVKD. Here the CDR3 reads CAISESTMGQGYQPQHF. CDR3 nucleotide sequence: TGTGCCATCAGTGAGTCGACGATGGGACAGGGCTATCAGCCCCAGCATTTT.

CDR3 amino acids: CASSFSGFGGKASYTF. The DNA of the CDR3 is TGTGCCAGCAGTTTCTCCGGTTTCGGCGGGAAGGCGAGCTACACCTTC. The rearrangement links TRBV11-2 to TRBJ1-2; D is uncertain. The length of the CDR3 is 16 residues. V gave up 6 bases and J gave up 9 bases, with 26 bases separating them. The germline gives CDR1 SGHAT, CDR2 FQNNGV.

The genes are TRBV4-3 and TRBJ2-1, with 9 nucleotides matching TRBD2. V lost 4 bases, J lost 5 bases, and 6 bases stayed unmatched. The CDR3 covers 15 residues. Germline V lookup: CDR1 LGHNA, CDR2 YSLEER. The chain's CDR3 is CASSPRLAANNEQFF. Written as DNA, the CDR3 is TGCGCCAGCAGCCCGCGACTAGCGGCTAACAATGAGCAGTTCTTC.

This clone was detected only a few times. The rearrangement links TRBV5-4 to TRBJ1-1; TRBD1 aligns across 7 bases. With V trimmed by 4 bases and J by 0 bases, 12 bases remained unmatched. Germline CDR1 and CDR2: SGHNT and YYREEE (reference sequence). The CDR3 has 17 residues. CDR3 nucleotides: TGTGCCAGCAGCGCAACTGGAGGGGGCTCCCTGAACACTGAAGCTTTCTTT. It translates to CASSATGGGSLNTEAFF.

The count of this clone is one. V usage is TRBV6-5 and J usage is TRBJ2-7; the D gene is possibly TRBD2 (5 bases). The ends were cut back, 6 bases at V and 2 bases at J, with 8 bases in the middle. CDR3 length equals 12 residues. The germline V gene encodes CDR1 MNHEY and CDR2 SVGAGI. The CDR3 protein is CASSRGTYEQYF. The CDR3 region has the DNA TGTGCCAGCAGCCGAGGGACCTACGAGCAGTACTTC.

This clone has just a few counts. This chain joins TRBV11-2 and TRBJ1-2, with TRBD1 matching 12 bases. V shed 3 bases, J shed 5 bases, and the junction held 7 bases outside the gene matches. The CDR3 covers 16 residues. Germline CDR1 is SGHAT and CDR2 is FQNNGV. In nucleotides, the CDR3 is TGTGCCAGCAGCTTGGGACAGGGGGCGGCTTTTTATGGCTACACCTTC. Encoded protein: CASSLGQGAAFYGYTF.

The rearrangement links TRBV5-1 to TRBJ1-1; the match to TRBD1 covers 7 bases. V shed 4 bases and J 3 bases; nucleotides not matched to a gene: 6. The CDR3 has 14 amino acids. Germline V lookup: CDR1 SGHRS, CDR2 YFSETQ. CDR3 sequence reads: CASSDAGTDTEAFF. The CDR3 region has the DNA TGCGCCAGCAGCGATGCCGGGACAGACACTGAAGCTTTCTTT.

The chain uses TRBV27 and TRBJ1-3; the D gene is possibly TRBD1 (5 bases). Germline CDR1 is MNHEY and CDR2 is SMNVEV (reference sequence). This CDR3 has 17 amino acids. V shed 4 bases and J shed 4 bases, with 20 bases lying between them. The CDR3 coding sequence is TGTGCCAGCAGTTATTTATGGAGGGGAGTGGGGGGAAACACCATATATTTT. Translation: CASSYLWRGVGGNTIYF.